These 29 T cell receptor beta chains were sequenced from one sample in a study of cytomegalovirus exposure and HLA in healthy donors. The PCR contained 60 Vbeta and 13 Jbeta primers. TCRdb keeps only in-frame clones here, not all; method: immunoSEQ multiplex PCR. There are some 250,000 clones in the sample; roughly 87% occur only once, and 4.5% to 6% lies in the top ten. The sequenced sample consisted of PBMCs. These receptors all stem from a woman in her 40s in good health and CMV-seropositive.

The chain combines TRBV19 with TRBJ2-1; possible D gene TRBD1, 7 bases. Per the germline V gene, CDR1 is LNHDA and CDR2 is SQIVND (reference sequence). Trimming shortened V by 4 bases and J by 9 bases, and 13 bases separated the two germline ends. This CDR3 has 13 residues. The CDR3: CASSTTGEVEQFF. In nucleotides, the CDR3 is TGTGCCAGTAGTACTACAGGGGAGGTTGAGCAGTTCTTC.

In its sample, this clone was seen a few times. Mismatch with germline at one junction end may stem from a read error. Additional DNA sequences in this sample encode the identical CDR3. The chain carries TRBV7-9 and TRBJ1-6; maybe TRBD1 (6 bases). The germline gives CDR1 SEHNR, CDR2 FQNEAQ (reference sequence). The CDR3 has 15 amino acids. CDR3 bases: TGTGCCAGCAGCTTACGGGCAGGGGACAATTCCCCCCTCCACTTT. Translation: CASSLRAGDNSPLHF.

The genes are TRBV6-1 and TRBJ2-1; D is possibly TRBD1 (6 bases). The CDR3 is made up of 15 amino acids. The germline CDR1 and CDR2 sequences are MNHNS and SASEGT. The ends were cut back, 5 bases at V and 10 bases at J, with 21 bases in the middle. The CDR3 DNA reads as TGTGCCAGCAGTCCACAGGGATTAGGCTTTAGGGAGCAGTTCTTC. Protein product: CASSPQGLGFREQFF.

This clone occurred a few times. The chain combines TRBV5-1 with TRBJ2-1, with D possibly matching TRBD2 (6 bases). The CDR3 is 15 residues long. Germline V lookup: CDR1 SGHRS, CDR2 YFSETQ. V gave up 0 bases and J gave up 1 base, with 8 bases separating them. The DNA of the CDR3 is TGCGCCAGCAGCTTGGCGGGAGAGTCCTACAATGAGCAGTTCTTC. Translated: CASSLAGESYNEQFF.

V usage is TRBV25-1 and J usage is TRBJ2-1; maybe TRBD2 (5 bases). The germline V and J ends were trimmed by 0 bases and 7 bases, with 16 bases remaining between them. The CDR3 runs to 16 residues. Germline V CDR1 and CDR2: MGHDK, SYGVNS. For the CDR3, the DNA is TGTGCCAGCAGTGAATATCGGAGCGGTGGGGAGAATGAGCAGTTCTTC. It translates to CASSEYRSGGENEQFF.

Note on this clone: The junction shows a germline mismatch at one end, possibly a read error. The chain has TRBV5-4 and TRBJ2-5; 8 bases agree with TRBD1. Germline-derived CDR1 and CDR2 are SGHNT and YYREEE (reference sequence). CDR3 size: 14 residues. CDR3 sequence (DNA): TGTGCCGGCAGTTTGGACAGGGTATCAGGGACCCAGTACTTC. Residues: CAGSLDRVSGTQYF.

The chain combines TRBV7-2 with TRBJ2-7; D gene ambiguous. The CDR3 has 11 residues. Per germline, CDR1 SGHTA and CDR2 FQGNSA. V was shortened by 5 bases and J by 5 bases, with 7 bases between the two germline ends. The CDR3 DNA reads as TGTGCCAGCAGCCTTACGGACGAGCAGTACTTC. Protein product: CASSLTDEQYF.

The chain has TRBV5-1 and TRBJ2-3, with D tentatively TRBD1 (7 bases). The CDR3 sequence is 14 residues long. The germline gives CDR1 SGHRS, CDR2 YFSETQ. Trimming removed 4 bases at V and 6 bases at J, with 15 bases between. CDR3 protein: CASSPRQGGDTQYF. The CDR3 DNA is TGCGCCAGCAGCCCCCGACAGGGAGGCGATACGCAGTATTTT.

This chain links TRBV27 with TRBJ2-1; 10 bases map to TRBD1. CDR1 is MNHEY and CDR2 is SMNVEV in the germline V gene (reference sequence). With V trimmed by 6 bases and J by 9 bases, 11 bases remained unmatched. The CDR3 contains 15 residues. The CDR3 spells CASRTVGTGVPEQFF. The CDR3 nucleotides are TGTGCCAGCAGAACGGTGGGGACAGGGGTCCCTGAGCAGTTCTTC.

V and J are TRBV6-4 and TRBJ2-2, with 9 bases matching TRBD1. The CDR3 has 16 residues. The V gene's germline CDR1 is MRHNA and CDR2 SNTAGT. Trimming at V came to 8 bases and at J to 7 bases, leaving 14 bases not matched to a gene. In DNA form, the CDR3 reads TGTGCCAGCGGCCCTAGTCCCGGGACAGGGAGCGGGGAGCTGTTTTTT. Protein sequence: CASGPSPGTGSGELFF.

A single count supports this clone. The chain has TRBV11-3 and TRBJ2-6; no reliable D call. V dropped 5 bases and J dropped 5 bases, with 13 bases sitting between them. CDR1 and CDR2 from the germline V gene are SGHNT and YENEEA. The CDR3 is 15 amino acids. CDR3 coding DNA: TGTGCCAGCAGCGCTCTAGGTGGCCGGGCCAACGTCCTGACTTTC. It yields the protein CASSALGGRANVLTF.

The sample holds one count of this clone. This rearrangement joins TRBV29-1 to TRBJ2-1; 9 bases are a match to TRBD1. Germline V gene data show CDR1 as SQVTM and CDR2 as ANQGSEA. V shed 5 bases, J shed 12 bases, and the junction held 11 bases outside the gene matches. This CDR3 contains 13 residues. The CDR3 DNA follows: TGCAGCGTTCGGACAGGGGTCTCCCAAGGGCAGTTCTTC. This gives the protein CSVRTGVSQGQFF.

On this clone itself: At one boundary the junction diverges from the germline segment, which might be a read error. The chain is built from TRBV7-9 and TRBJ2-7; possible D gene TRBD2, 6 bases. The CDR3 is 14 amino acids. The germline gives CDR1 SEHNR, CDR2 FQNEAQ (reference sequence). In DNA, the CDR3 is TGTTCCAGCGTACCGGCGGGATCAACCTACGAGCAGTACTTC. Residues: CSSVPAGSTYEQYF.

The chain employs TRBV6-1 and TRBJ1-5; D remains unclear. CDR3 length: 17 residues. The germline gives CDR1 MNHNS, CDR2 SASEGT. The germline V and J ends were trimmed by 1 base and 8 bases, with 21 bases remaining between them. The CDR3 loop reads CASSEGRISAIVEPQHF. The CDR3 DNA reads TGTGCCAGCAGTGAAGGGAGGATCTCAGCCATCGTGGAGCCCCAGCATTTT.

In this sample, this clone turned up once. The CDR3 loop reads CASSLQQGQNTEAFF. In nucleotides, the CDR3 is TGTGCCAGCAGCTTACAGCAGGGGCAGAACACTGAAGCTTTCTTT. The gene calls are TRBV7-9 and TRBJ1-1, with D possibly TRBD1 on 6 matching bases. CDR1 SEHNR and CDR2 FQNEAQ come from the germline V gene (reference sequence). The V end was cut by 2 bases, the J end by 1 base, with 11 bases between. This CDR3 contains 15 residues.

The chain carries TRBV7-2 and TRBJ2-3; 9 bases match TRBD1. V lost 4 bases and J lost 4; bases outside the gene matches: 3. The CDR3 sequence is 14 residues long. Germline lookup yields CDR1 SGHTA and CDR2 FQGNSA. CDR3 DNA sequence: TGTGCCAGCAGCTCCTGGACAGGGGCAGATACGCAGTATTTT. This translates into CASSSWTGADTQYF. The full variable domain, with the rest looked up from reference TRBV7-2 and TRBJ2-3, is GAGVSQSPSNKVTEKGKDVELRCDPISGHTALYWYRQSLGQGLEFLIYFQGNSAPDKSGLPSDRFSAERTGGSVSTLTIQRTQQEDSAVYLCASSSWTGADTQYFGPGTRLTVL.

The chain couples TRBV4-2 to TRBJ1-4; 10 nucleotides match TRBD1. Trimming removed 4 bases from V and 5 bases from J; junction bases left unmatched: 1. The CDR3 runs to 14 residues. Germline V gene lookup returns CDR1 LGHNA and CDR2 YNFKEQ. CDR3 sequence: CASSRGQGNEKLFF. In DNA, the CDR3 is TGTGCCAGCAGCCGGGGACAGGGGAATGAAAAACTGTTTTTT.

V gene TRBV27 combines with J gene TRBJ1-4, with 7 bases that match TRBD1. Trimming removed 2 bases from V and 8 bases from J; junction bases left unmatched: 8. CDR3 length equals 15 residues. CDR1 MNHEY and CDR2 SMNVEV come from the germline V gene (reference sequence). For the CDR3, the DNA is TGTGCCAGCAGTTTAGCAGGGGGAAGGGCAGAAAAACTGTTTTTT. It encodes CASSLAGGRAEKLFF.

V and J are TRBV18 and TRBJ1-1; D may be TRBD1 (5 bases). CDR1 is KGHSH and CDR2 is LQKENI in the germline V gene. The CDR3 contains 16 residues. The V gene lost 0 bases and the J gene lost 2 bases, with 13 bases spanning the gap. CDR3 bases: TGTGCCAGCTCACCACCCTCCCTGACAGTTAACACTGAAGCTTTCTTT. Translating gives CASSPPSLTVNTEAFF.

The rearrangement links TRBV5-1 to TRBJ2-7, with TRBD1 matching 10 bases. V shed 4 bases, J shed 3 bases, and the junction held 4 bases outside the gene matches. Per the germline V gene, CDR1 is SGHRS and CDR2 is YFSETQ. CDR3 length equals 14 residues. The CDR3 protein is CASSRGTGDYEQYF. The DNA for the CDR3 is TGCGCCAGCAGCCGTGGGACAGGGGACTACGAGCAGTACTTC.

V is TRBV7-9 and J is TRBJ1-1; no reliable D call. The CDR3 extends over 12 amino acids. Germline assignment: CDR1 SEHNR and CDR2 FQNEAQ (reference sequence). The V end lost 4 bases, the J end lost 3 bases, and 6 bases lay between the germline ends. The CDR3 nucleotides read TGTGCCAGCAGCTACGGGTACACTGAAGCTTTCTTT. Translating it yields CASSYGYTEAFF.

This sequence joins TRBV5-8 and TRBJ1-2, with 9 bases that match TRBD1. This CDR3 has 15 residues. The V gene's germline CDR1 is SGHTS and CDR2 YDEGEE. Losses at the gene ends were 4 bases for V and 0 bases for J; bases not matched to a gene: 4. As DNA, the CDR3 is TGTGCCAGCAGCGTGGACAGGGGCGCTAACTATGGCTACACCTTC. This codes for CASSVDRGANYGYTF.

V and J are TRBV11-2 and TRBJ1-1, with D unclear. This CDR3 contains 12 residues. V gave up 5 bases and J gave up 4 bases, with 8 bases separating them. CDR1 and CDR2 from the germline V gene are SGHAT and FQNNGV. This CDR3 reads CASSPPSTEAFF. As DNA, the CDR3 is TGTGCCAGCAGCCCCCCCAGCACTGAAGCTTTCTTT. Based on the CDR3 plus reference TRBV11-2 and TRBJ1-1, the full variable domain is EAGVAQSPRYKIIEKRQSVAFWCNPISGHATLYWYQQILGQGPKLLIQFQNNGVVDDSQLPKDRFSAERLKGVDSTLKIQPAKLEDSAVYLCASSPPSTEAFFGQGTRLTVV.

This chain uses TRBV5-1 with TRBJ1-2, with 7 bases lining up with TRBD1. The junction had 15 bases not matched to a gene; V was cut back by 4 bases and J by 0 bases. The CDR3 spans 18 residues. In germline, CDR1 is SGHRS, CDR2 YFSETQ. CDR3 bases: TGCGCCAGCAGCACCTCTGGACAGGTCGAGGGAGCTAACTATGGCTACACCTTC. This sequence encodes CASSTSGQVEGANYGYTF.

Comments on this clone: One end of the junction varies from germline; a read error may be responsible. This specimen includes other DNA sequences encoding the same CDR3. The rearrangement uses TRBV27 and TRBJ1-6; 7 nucleotides align to TRBD1. This CDR3 contains 16 residues. Germline V lookup: CDR1 MNHEY, CDR2 SMNVEV (reference sequence). CDR3 sequence (DNA): TGTGCCAGCAGTTTAGCGAGCACAGGGGTTAATTCCCCCCTCCACTTT. Translated, it gives CASSLASTGVNSPLHF.

The chain couples TRBV6-4 to TRBJ2-2; unclear D gene. V lost 6 bases to trimming and J lost 1 base, with 3 bases between them. From germline, CDR1 is MRHNA and CDR2 SNTAGT. The CDR3 is 12 amino acids. In DNA form, the CDR3 reads TGTGCCAGCAGCCAGAACACCGGGGAGCTGTTTTTT. Translation gives CASSQNTGELFF.

This chain connects TRBV19 to TRBJ2-7, with D perhaps matching TRBD1 (6 bases). The CDR3 extends over 13 amino acids. Germline CDR1 LNHDA, CDR2 SQIVND (reference sequence). V gave up 5 bases and J gave up 3 bases, with 11 bases separating them. CDR3 protein: CASSWRQDYEQYF. In DNA, the CDR3 is TGTGCCAGTAGTTGGAGACAGGACTACGAGCAGTACTTC.

This rearrangement joins TRBV11-3 to TRBJ2-1; 13 bases agree with TRBD2. Per germline, CDR1 SGHNT and CDR2 YENEEA. The CDR3 covers 15 residues. Trimming removed 5 bases from V and 10 bases from J; junction bases left unmatched: 8. In nucleotides, the CDR3 is TGTGCCAGCAGCCCCCGACTAGCGGGAGGAGGGGAGCAGTTCTTC. It yields the protein CASSPRLAGGGEQFF.

This sequence joins TRBV2 and TRBJ1-1; unclear D gene. Trimming took 10 bases from V and 0 from J, leaving 12 bases between them. There are 13 residues in the CDR3. Germline V gene lookup returns CDR1 SNHLY and CDR2 FYNNEI. The CDR3, as DNA: TGTGCCACGACCAGGAGGCTGAACACTGAAGCTTTCTTT. It codes for CATTRRLNTEAFF.